The sequence of this T cell receptor beta chain was determined in a study of shared clonotypes between healthy human individuals. Here immunoSEQ multiplex PCR was the method, and the copy in TCRdb shows in-frame clones only, minus some. The sample has under 2,500,000 clones, approximately 96% seen once. CDR1 is SEHNR, CDR2 FQNEAQ, per germline (reference sequence). This CDR3 comprises 13 residues. With 6 bases removed from V and 4 bases from J, the gap between germline ends came to 10 bases. The genes are TRBV7-9 and TRBJ1-5, with D possibly matching TRBD1 (6 bases). This clonotype originated in a young man in good health. Sequences were obtained from naive CD4+ T cells sorted from blood. This sample's subset: CD45RA+ positively selected. The CDR3 DNA reads TGTGCCAGCAGGGGGCAGGGGAATCAGCCCCAGCATTTT. It yields the protein CASRGQGNQPQHF.